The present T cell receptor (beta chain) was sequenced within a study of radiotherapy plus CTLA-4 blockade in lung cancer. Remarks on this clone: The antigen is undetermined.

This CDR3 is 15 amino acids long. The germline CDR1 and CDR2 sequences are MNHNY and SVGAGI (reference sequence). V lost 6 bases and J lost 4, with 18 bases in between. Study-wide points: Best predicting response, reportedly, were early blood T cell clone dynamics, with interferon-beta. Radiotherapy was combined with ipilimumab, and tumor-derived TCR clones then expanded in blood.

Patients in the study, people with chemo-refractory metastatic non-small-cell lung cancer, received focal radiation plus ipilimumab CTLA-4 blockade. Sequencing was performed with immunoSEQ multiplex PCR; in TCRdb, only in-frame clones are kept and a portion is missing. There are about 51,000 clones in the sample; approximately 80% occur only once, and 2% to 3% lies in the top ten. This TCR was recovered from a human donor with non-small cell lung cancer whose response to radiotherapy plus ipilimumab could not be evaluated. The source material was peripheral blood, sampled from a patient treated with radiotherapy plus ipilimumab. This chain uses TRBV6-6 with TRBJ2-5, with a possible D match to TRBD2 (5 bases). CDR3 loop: CASSLNPGVGETQYF. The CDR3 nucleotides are TGTGCCAGCAGCTTGAACCCCGGGGTGGGAGAGACCCAGTACTTC.